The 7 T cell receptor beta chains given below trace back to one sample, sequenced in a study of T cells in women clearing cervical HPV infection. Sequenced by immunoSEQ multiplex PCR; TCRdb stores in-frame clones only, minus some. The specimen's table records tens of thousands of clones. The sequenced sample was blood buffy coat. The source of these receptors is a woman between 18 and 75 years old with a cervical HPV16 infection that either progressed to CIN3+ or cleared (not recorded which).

The sequenced part of the CDR3 DNA is TGTGCCAGCAGCTTCGGAGGGTCGGCCAGCGAG. This sequence encodes CASSFGGSASE. The full-length CDR3 reads as CASSFGGSASEQYF. The V call is TRBV11-3, the J call TRBJ2-7, with D possibly TRBD2 on 6 matching bases. The observed sequence ends 3 residues before the CDR3 terminus, with the missing tail filled in from the germline J gene. This CDR3 contains 14 residues. From germline, CDR1 is SGHNT and CDR2 YENEEA. V shed 3 bases and J shed 6 bases, with 15 bases lying between them. Complete variable domain (other parts from reference TRBV11-3 and TRBJ2-7): EAGVVQSPRYKIIEKKQPVAFWCNPISGHNTLYWYLQNLGQGPELLIRYENEEAVDDSQLPKDRFSAERLKGVDSTLKIQPAELGDSAVYLCASSFGGSASEQYFGPGTRLTVT.

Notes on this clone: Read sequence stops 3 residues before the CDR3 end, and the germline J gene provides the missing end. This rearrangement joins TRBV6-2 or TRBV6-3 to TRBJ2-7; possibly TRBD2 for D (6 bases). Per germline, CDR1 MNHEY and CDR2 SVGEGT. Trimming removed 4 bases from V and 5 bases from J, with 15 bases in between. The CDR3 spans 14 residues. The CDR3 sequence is CASSWGVAKNEQYF. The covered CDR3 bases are TGTGCCAGCAGTTGGGGGGTTGCGAAAAACGAG.

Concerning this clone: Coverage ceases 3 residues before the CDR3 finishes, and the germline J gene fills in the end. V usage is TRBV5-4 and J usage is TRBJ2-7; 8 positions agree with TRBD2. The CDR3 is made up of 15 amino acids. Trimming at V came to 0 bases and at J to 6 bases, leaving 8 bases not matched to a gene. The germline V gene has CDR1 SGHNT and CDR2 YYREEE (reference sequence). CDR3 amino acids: CASSLVGGLVLEQYF. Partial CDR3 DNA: TGTGCCAGCAGCTTGGTGGGGGGACTAGTTCTCGAG.

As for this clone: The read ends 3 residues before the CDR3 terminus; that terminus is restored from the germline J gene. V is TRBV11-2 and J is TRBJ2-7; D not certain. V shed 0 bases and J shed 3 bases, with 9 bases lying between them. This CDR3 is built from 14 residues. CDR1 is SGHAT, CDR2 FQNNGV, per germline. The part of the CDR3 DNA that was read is TGTGCCAGCAGCTTAGATTCACAAGACTACGAG. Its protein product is CASSLDSQDYE. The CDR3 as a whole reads CASSLDSQDYEQYF.

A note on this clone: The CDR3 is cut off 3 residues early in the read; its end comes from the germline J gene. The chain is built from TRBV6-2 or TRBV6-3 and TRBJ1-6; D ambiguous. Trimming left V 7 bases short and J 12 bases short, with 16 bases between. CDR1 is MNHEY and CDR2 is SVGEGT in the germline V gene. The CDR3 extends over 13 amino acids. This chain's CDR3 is CASTEMSQLPLHF. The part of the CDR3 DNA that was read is TGTGCCAGCACCGAAATGTCTCAGTTACCC.

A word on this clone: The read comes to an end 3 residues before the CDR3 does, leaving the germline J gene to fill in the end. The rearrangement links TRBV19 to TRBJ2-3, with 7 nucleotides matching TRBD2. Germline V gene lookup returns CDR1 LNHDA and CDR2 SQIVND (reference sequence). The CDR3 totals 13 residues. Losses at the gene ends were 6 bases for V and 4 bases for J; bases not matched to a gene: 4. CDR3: CASSLLAADTQYF. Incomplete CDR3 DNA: TGTGCCAGTAGCCTGCTAGCGGCAGATACG.

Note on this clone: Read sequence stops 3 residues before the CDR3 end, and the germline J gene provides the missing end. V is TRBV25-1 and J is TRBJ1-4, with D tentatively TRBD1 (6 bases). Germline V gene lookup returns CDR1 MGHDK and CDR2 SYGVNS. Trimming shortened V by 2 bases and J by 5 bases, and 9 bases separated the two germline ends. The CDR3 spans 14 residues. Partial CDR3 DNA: TGTGCCAGCAGTGAAGGGACAAGGAATGAAAAA. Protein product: CASSEGTRNEK. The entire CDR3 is CASSEGTRNEKLFF.